This entry lists 7 T cell receptor beta chains sequenced from one sample in a study of regulatory T cells in long-lasting Graves disease listed by TCRdb under 2021. What this sample's time point label stands for: persistent/refractory GD, antithyroid drugs over 5 years with positive TRAb. For both TCR sequencing and RNA sequencing, RNA was extracted from PBMCs in TRIzol. Libraries were constructed by multiplex PCR. TCRdb names Illumina HiSeq 4000 as the instrument used. TCR beta libraries were built with iRepertoire HTBI primers and Arm-PCR amplification of CDR3 regions. TCRdb passed the public sequencing reads through fastp at Q25 and MiXCR, retaining productive beta sequences. Entries are consolidated by CDR3 protein sequence, retaining the most common genes and DNA. In this sample the table shows roughly 500,000 distinct CDR3 sequences, less than 25% of which occur a single time. The ten largest account for 7% to 9.5% of the sample.

Sequences were derived from peripheral blood mononuclear cells (PBMCs), sampled when the disease was refractory, from a patient treated with antithyroid drugs. The receptor set was obtained from a female donor with Graves disease.

This clonotype has a count of ten or more. The chain is built from TRBV3-1 and TRBJ1-6; 9 positions agree with TRBD1. The germline CDR1 and CDR2 sequences are LGHDT and YNNKEL (reference sequence). J lost 7 bases, V lost 5 bases, and 6 bases had no gene match. The CDR3 extends over 15 amino acids. CDR3 DNA sequence: TGTGCCAGCAGCGAGGACAGGGGAGACAATTCACCCCTCCACTTT. It yields the protein CASSEDRGDNSPLHF.

This clonotype has just one count. CDR3 sequence (DNA): TGTGCCAGCAGCAAGATGGACAGGGGGGCAGATACGCAGTATTTT. Encoded protein: CASSKMDRGADTQYF. J is TRBJ2-3 and V is TRBV5-6; 10 bases agree with TRBD1. The J segment lost 4 bases and the V segment lost 4 bases, leaving 6 bases of the junction unmatched. Germline values: CDR1 SGHDT, CDR2 YYEEEE. There are 15 residues in the CDR3.

This clonotype was observed a handful of times. The chain recombines TRBV5-1 with TRBJ2-7, with 7 bases identical to TRBD2. The germline gives CDR1 SGHRS, CDR2 YFSETQ. The CDR3 runs to 13 residues. J gave up 6 bases and V 4 bases, and 7 bases lay outside the gene matches. The CDR3 is CASSHGGGGEQYF. CDR3 DNA: TGCGCCAGCAGCCACGGCGGGGGAGGCGAGCAGTACTTC.

This clonotype was observed many times. The rearrangement links TRBV28 to TRBJ2-4; 11 bases are shared with TRBD2. This CDR3 has 14 residues. V lost 7 bases to trimming and J lost 8 bases; unmatched junction nucleotides: 7. Germline CDR1 MDHEN, CDR2 SYDVKM. This chain's CDR3 is CASTPLAGGDIQYF. For the CDR3, the DNA is TGTGCCAGCACCCCCTTAGCGGGAGGGGACATTCAGTACTTC.

Comment on this clonotype: At one of its ends the junction is not consistent with the germline gene, which may arise from a read error. The chain employs TRBV2 and TRBJ1-2; D unresolved. Germline loops: CDR1 SNHLY, CDR2 FYNNEI. The CDR3 extends over 11 amino acids. CDR3 residues: CASSENYGSTF. The CDR3, as DNA: TGTGCCAGCAGTGAAAACTATGGCTCCACCTTC.

Comments on this clonotype: This may be a read error, as it is one base from a much larger clone. The chain recombines TRBV20-1 with TRBJ2-7; 14 bases line up with TRBD2. The V gene end was trimmed by 4 bases and the J gene end by 9 bases; junction bases not matched to a gene: 14. The germline V gene encodes CDR1 DFQATT and CDR2 SNEGSKA (reference sequence). The CDR3 runs to 16 residues. In DNA, the CDR3 is TGCAGTGCTATCCATGGGACTAGCGGGAGTTCGCGAGCGCAGTACTTC. Translated: CSAIHGTSGSSRAQYF.

Only a few counts were recorded for this clonotype. The V and J genes are TRBV20-1 and TRBJ2-7, with D perhaps matching TRBD1 or TRBD2 (7 bases each). CDR3 size: 15 residues. Trimming left V 0 bases short and J 2 bases short, with 14 bases between. The germline V gene has CDR1 DFQATT and CDR2 SNEGSKA (reference sequence). The CDR3 is CSAREGQRDPYEQYF. The CDR3 region has the DNA TGCAGTGCTAGAGAGGGACAGCGGGATCCCTACGAGCAGTACTTC.